This T cell receptor (beta chain) comes out of a study of human T cells and chemical hapten exposure. Germline V gene data show CDR1 as SGHRS and CDR2 as YFSETQ. Deletions cut 1 base from V and 0 bases from J, with 7 bases between. The CDR3 length is 14 residues. The time point here: patch test 1, 2 weeks after DPC sensitization. Treatment specified: therapeutic diphenylcyclopropenone sensitization with weekly scalp DPC. The study's findings and limits: Significantly greater numbers of large CDR3 similarity clusters came from expanded TCRs than from controls.

Comments on this clonotype: Its antigen is still unknown.

Per the authors' pipeline: Some 100,000 TCRs per sample was the median, with a range of 23,224 to 690,600. Via MiXCR, TCRdb re-called the RACE reads, giving one row per CDR3 protein. The V and J calls here are based on TCRdb, not the publication. The profile shows around 300,000 distinct CDR3 sequences, roughly 6.9% of them singletons. This chain connects TRBV5-1 to TRBJ1-1; D unclear. The TCR sequence derives from a woman aged 18-29 years with alopecia areata. Some clones in this sample may be carry-over from other donors' samples. The sequenced sample was whole blood, obtained in connection with sensitization to the hapten diphenylcyclopropenone (DPC). The CDR3: CASSLNSLNTEAFF. CDR3 coding DNA: TGCGCCAGCAGCTTGAACAGCTTGAACACTGAAGCTTTCTTT.